Only a few counts were recorded for the clone carrying this T cell receptor beta chain. Original analysis: Using reference gene primer amplification, nucleated cell counts were estimated. Using immunoSEQ multiplex PCR, the repertoire was profiled, and TCRdb retains in-frame clones only, with some absent. V, J and clone size are those of that table, while D and trimming were read from the DNA. Of about 58,000 clones listed, around 85% are singletons. This entry belongs to a study of blood T cell repertoires in COVID-19. Study-wide background: The study drew acute and convalescent COVID-19 samples from the United States, Italy and Spain. T cells, B-cell-depleted T cells, or PBMCs supplied cDNA or gDNA.

The CDR3 spans 14 residues. After removal of 4 bases from V and 8 bases from J, the junction contained 3 bases not matched to a gene. Germline V gene lookup returns CDR1 SGHNT and CDR2 YYREEE (reference sequence). V gene TRBV5-4 combines with J gene TRBJ1-6, with 10 bases fitting TRBD1. The sample consisted of peripheral blood. This clonotype was obtained from a human donor in a cohort sampled during active COVID-19. CDR3 residues: CASSRDRGDSPLHF. As DNA, the CDR3 is TGTGCCAGCAGCCGGGACAGGGGCGATTCACCCCTCCACTTT.